These T cell receptor beta chains were read from a single sample in a study of blood T cell repertoires in COVID-19. Produced via immunoSEQ multiplex PCR; TCRdb's table is partial and in-frame only. The table includes around 150,000 clones, roughly 89% detected once. Sequencing was performed on peripheral blood. Receptors originate from a woman aged 40 to 50 with acute or convalescent COVID-19. The CDR3 runs from the conserved cysteine through the conserved F or W. A D gene is named only where the DNA matches it firmly. Expanded clones are given a class, and other clones once, few, many or no size at all.

TRBV12-5,NA,TRBJ1-1,NA,CASGLRVNTEAFF,TGTGCTAGTGGTTTGCGGGTGAACACTGAAGCTTTCTTT
TRBV19,NA,TRBJ1-6,TRBD1,CASSIGTANSPLHF,TGTGCCAGTAGTATCGGGACAGCCAATTCACCCCTCCACTTT
TRBV5-6,NA,TRBJ1-2,TRBD1,CASSLGQGSGYTF,TGTGCCAGCAGCTTGGGACAGGGCAGTGGCTACACCTTC
TRBV4-1,once,TRBJ2-7,TRBD2,CASSQEPGLASYEQYF,TGCGCCAGCAGCCAAGAACCGGGACTAGCAAGCTACGAGCAGTACTTC
TRBV18,NA,TRBJ2-7,TRBD2,CASSPRLAGGWEQYF,TGTGCCAGCTCACCACGACTAGCGGGGGGCTGGGAGCAGTACTTC
TRBV10-3,NA,TRBJ2-7,NA,CAASSSRLYEQYF,TGTGCCGCCTCTAGCTCCCGACTCTACGAGCAGTACTTC
TRBV7-2,NA,TRBJ2-5,TRBD2,CASSRSGVGETQYF,TGTGCCAGCAGCCGTAGCGGGGTGGGGGAGACCCAGTACTTC
TRBV5-1,NA,TRBJ1-1,NA,CASSSLGAMNTEAFF,TGCGCCAGCAGTTCCTTGGGGGCGATGAACACTGAAGCTTTCTTT
TRBV7-9,NA,TRBJ1-4,TRBD1,CASSRRQGGEKLFF,TGTGCCAGCAGCCGTCGACAGGGGGGTGAAAAACTGTTTTTT
TRBV4-3,NA,TRBJ2-3,TRBD1,CASSYRGGTDTQYF,TGCGCCAGCAGCTACAGGGGGGGCACAGATACGCAGTATTTT
TRBV7-9,NA,TRBJ1-3,NA,CATSQDSGNTIYF,TGTGCCACCTCACAGGACTCTGGAAACACCATATATTTT
TRBV5-1,NA,TRBJ1-3,TRBD1,CASSLAGQGGNTIYF,TGCGCCAGCAGCTTGGCAGGACAGGGAGGAAACACCATATATTTT
TRBV7-3,NA,TRBJ2-3,NA,CASSLTSAPTDTQYF,TGTGCCAGCAGCTTAACTAGCGCTCCCACAGATACGCAGTATTTT
TRBV5-1,few,TRBJ1-1,TRBD1,CASSLNRGEAFF,TGCGCCAGCAGCTTAAACAGGGGAGAAGCTTTCTTT
TRBV7-2,NA,TRBJ2-1,TRBD1,CASSPQGASYNEQFF,TGTGCCAGCAGCCCGCAGGGGGCAAGCTACAATGAGCAGTTCTTC
TRBV7-6,NA,TRBJ2-1,TRBD2,CASSLAAGGSYNEQFF,TGTGCCAGCAGCTTAGCTGCGGGAGGTTCCTACAATGAGCAGTTCTTC
TRBV6-1,NA,TRBJ1-2,TRBD1,CASSEGQGSWYGYTF,TGTGCCAGCAGTGAGGGACAGGGGAGTTGGTATGGCTACACCTTC
TRBV30,NA,TRBJ1-6,TRBD1,CAWRGTANSPLHF,TGTGCCTGGAGAGGGACAGCCAATTCACCCCTCCACTTT
TRBV7-2,NA,TRBJ1-2,NA,CASSLDGSGIYGYTF,TGTGCCAGCAGCTTAGATGGGTCAGGGATCTATGGCTACACCTTC
TRBV12-3/TRBV12-4,NA,TRBJ1-1,TRBD1,CASSGQGSGSAFF,TGTGCCAGCAGCGGACAGGGTTCAGGTTCAGCTTTCTTT
TRBV23-1,NA,TRBJ2-4,NA,CASSREMGIQYF,TGCGCCAGCAGTCGGGAGATGGGCATTCAGTACTTC
TRBV6-2/TRBV6-3,NA,TRBJ1-5,NA,CASSYSERSQPQHF,TGTGCCAGCAGTTACTCGGAACGGAGTCAGCCCCAGCATTTT
TRBV5-6,NA,TRBJ2-3,TRBD1,CASSTTGADTQYF,TGTGCCAGCAGCACGACAGGGGCAGATACGCAGTATTTT
TRBV14,NA,TRBJ2-5,NA,CASSQVGETQYF,TGTGCCAGCAGCCAAGTTGGCGAGACCCAGTACTTC